This entry lists 30 T cell receptor beta chains sequenced from one sample in a study of T-cell reconstitution after alpha-beta-depleted transplantation in children. The authors prepared the TCRbeta library with unique molecular identifiers. MiXCR, run by TCRdb on the PCR reads, gives a single entry per CDR3 protein. The repertoire holds approximately 47,000 distinct CDR3 sequences, around 53% seen once, with under 40% in the top ten. The sequenced sample was peripheral blood, obtained before TCRalphabeta/CD19-depleted stem cell transplant. Receptor source: a boy younger than two with SCID, due to receive a stem cell transplant.

This clonotype was seen only a few times. V usage is TRBV6-1 and J usage is TRBJ1-2; 8 bases fit TRBD1. V was clipped by 3 bases and J by 4 bases; unmatched bases: 1. Germline V gene sequence: CDR1 MNHNS, CDR2 SASEGT. The CDR3 extends over 13 amino acids. CDR3 DNA sequence: TGTGCCAGCAGTGAGACAGGGGTCTATGGCTACACCTTC. It yields the protein CASSETGVYGYTF.

This clonotype appeared a few times. The CDR3 DNA is TGTGCCACCAGGTGGGGTCGGGACGAGCAGTACTTC. Protein product: CATRWGRDEQYF. This chain connects TRBV6-1 to TRBJ2-7; D remains unclear. This CDR3 contains 12 residues. V lost 10 bases, J lost 5 bases, and 15 bases lay in between. Per the germline V gene, CDR1 is MNHNS and CDR2 is SASEGT.

CDR3 nucleotide sequence: TGTGCCACACGGAATCGGGAAAAACTGTTTTTT. Protein product: CATRNREKLFF. The rearrangement joins TRBV28 to TRBJ1-4; unclear D gene. V shed 10 bases and J shed 8 bases, with 11 bases lying between them. The CDR3 is made up of 11 amino acids. Germline CDR1 is MDHEN and CDR2 is SYDVKM.

This clonotype has at least ten counts. This chain links TRBV5-5 with TRBJ2-6; no firm D call. The germline V gene encodes CDR1 SGHKS and CDR2 YYEKEE (reference sequence). The CDR3 extends over 15 amino acids. The V and J ends lost 0 bases and 4 bases respectively, with 8 bases between them. The CDR3 DNA sequence: TGTGCCAGCAGCTTGGCCAGCTTCGGGGCCAACGTCCTGACTTTC. It encodes CASSLASFGANVLTF. Drawing the rest from reference TRBV5-5 and TRBJ2-6, the complete variable domain is DAGVTQSPTHLIKTRGQQVTLRCSPISGHKSVSWYQQVLGQGPQFIFQYYEKEERGRGNFPDRFSARQFPNYSSELNVNALLLGDSALYLCASSLASFGANVLTFGAGSRLTVL.

In its sample, this clonotype was seen a few times. V is TRBV24-1 and J is TRBJ2-1, with unresolved D. CDR3 length: 16 amino acids. Germline V gene lookup returns CDR1 KGHDR and CDR2 SFDVKD. V was pared by 1 base and J by 0 bases, with 9 bases between. The CDR3 bases are TGTGCCACCAGTGATTTCCGAGTCCGCTCCTACAATGAGCAGTTCTTC. This gives the protein CATSDFRVRSYNEQFF.

The chain recombines TRBV7-9 with TRBJ2-3; TRBD2 aligns across 12 bases. The length of the CDR3 is 17 residues. V gave up 5 bases and J gave up 5 bases; unmatched junction bases: 11. Germline CDR1 and CDR2: SEHNR and FQNEAQ (reference sequence). This CDR3 is CASSPGLAGVVLDTQYF. The CDR3 DNA sequence: TGTGCCAGCAGCCCGGGACTAGCGGGCGTGGTGCTAGATACGCAGTATTTT.

This chain connects TRBV7-8 to TRBJ2-7; D is unresolved. This CDR3 is built from 14 residues. V lost 1 base and J lost 2, with 9 bases in between. Germline V gene lookup returns CDR1 SGHVS and CDR2 FQNEAQ. DNA for the CDR3: TGTGCCAGCAGCTTAGGGTCCCGTACCTACGAGCAGTACTTC. Its protein product is CASSLGSRTYEQYF.

V and J are TRBV7-9 and TRBJ2-3; TRBD2 might be the D (7 bases). Trimming stripped 5 bases from V and 2 bases from J, with 11 bases between. Germline loops: CDR1 SEHNR, CDR2 FQNEAQ (reference sequence). The CDR3 is made up of 14 amino acids. CDR3 protein: CASSRRGATDTQYF. The CDR3 DNA is TGTGCCAGCAGCCGCCGGGGGGCCACAGATACGCAGTATTTT.

This chain uses TRBV5-6 with TRBJ1-5; 8 positions agree with TRBD1. This CDR3 comprises 14 residues. The germline V gene has CDR1 SGHDT and CDR2 YYEEEE. The junction had 6 bases not matched to a gene; V was cut back by 4 bases and J by 6 bases. The CDR3 loop is CASSNYRGGQPQHF. CDR3 DNA sequence: TGTGCCAGCAGCAACTACAGGGGGGGTCAGCCCCAGCATTTT.

CDR3 in amino acids: CSARVTSGGPPDTQYF. CDR3 DNA sequence: TGCAGTGCTAGAGTTACTAGCGGGGGGCCGCCAGATACGCAGTATTTT. This sequence joins TRBV20-1 and TRBJ2-3; 12 positions agree with TRBD2. CDR1 is DFQATT and CDR2 is SNEGSKA in the germline V gene (reference sequence). The CDR3 sequence is 16 residues long. V dropped 1 base and J dropped 4; count of bases not matched to a gene: 6.

J is TRBJ1-1 and V is TRBV29-1, with a weak D call TRBD1 (6 bases). Looked up from germline, CDR1 is SQVTM and CDR2 is ANQGSEA. This CDR3 has 14 residues. V lost 6 bases, J lost 5 bases, and 19 bases lay in between. CDR3 sequence (DNA): TGCAGCGTCCCGGGCCAAACAGGGAGGACTGAAGCTTTCTTT. Amino acid sequence: CSVPGQTGRTEAFF.

This clonotype was counted ten times or more. The rearrangement joins TRBV11-1 to TRBJ2-5; D is possibly TRBD2 (5 bases). Germline V gene data show CDR1 as SGHAT and CDR2 as FQDESV (reference sequence). The CDR3 has 18 amino acids. Trimming cost V 1 base and J 0 bases, with 18 bases left between them. In DNA form, the CDR3 reads TGTGCCAGCAGCTTAGATTTCGAGGGATTGATGTACCAAGAGACCCAGTACTTC. It codes for CASSLDFEGLMYQETQYF.

V and J are TRBV10-1 and TRBJ2-1, with a weak D call TRBD1 (6 bases). This CDR3 contains 13 residues. Germline lookup yields CDR1 WNHNN and CDR2 SYGVQD (reference sequence). V was shortened by 5 bases and J by 4 bases, with 9 bases between the two germline ends. The CDR3 DNA sequence: TGCGCCAGCAGTCGGGACATTTACAATGAGCAGTTCTTC. This gives the protein CASSRDIYNEQFF.

In this sample, this clonotype turned up a few times. This sequence joins TRBV20-1 and TRBJ2-5; D remains unclear. Trimming shortened V by 6 bases and J by 1 base, and 18 bases separated the two germline ends. The CDR3 loop spans 15 amino acids. The germline V gene has CDR1 DFQATT and CDR2 SNEGSKA (reference sequence). CDR3 bases: TGCAGTGCGACCCCCAAGTCGGACGGCCAAGAGACCCAGTACTTC. Protein: CSATPKSDGQETQYF.

This chain connects TRBV27 to TRBJ2-5; D remains unclear. Trimming took off 5 bases at V and 5 bases at J, with 18 bases between the two ends. The CDR3 has 15 amino acids. Germline CDR1 is MNHEY and CDR2 is SMNVEV (reference sequence). The CDR3 DNA reads as TGTGCCAGCAGTCCCTCCGTAGGGCCACTGGAGACCCAGTACTTC. Amino acids: CASSPSVGPLETQYF.

In this sample, this clonotype turned up many times. This rearrangement joins TRBV20-1 to TRBJ2-1; D unclear. This CDR3 is 14 amino acids long. Germline V gene data show CDR1 as DFQATT and CDR2 as SNEGSKA (reference sequence). The germline V and J ends were trimmed by 1 base and 4 bases, with 11 bases remaining between them. CDR3 sequence: CSARVPRDYNEQFF. The CDR3 DNA reads as TGCAGTGCTAGAGTGCCCCGTGATTACAATGAGCAGTTCTTC.

The chain joins TRBV15 to TRBJ1-1, with D hard to call. The CDR3 totals 14 residues. CDR1 is LNHNV and CDR2 is YYDKDF in the germline V gene (reference sequence). Trimming removed 9 bases at V and 1 base at J, with 15 bases between. The chain's CDR3 is CATWEGSQNTEAFF. DNA for the CDR3: TGTGCCACTTGGGAAGGGTCCCAGAACACTGAAGCTTTCTTT.

The chain couples TRBV5-1 to TRBJ2-3, with D possibly called TRBD1 or TRBD2 (5 bases each). CDR3 length: 18 residues. Trimming took 1 base from V and 0 from J, leaving 18 bases between them. The germline gives CDR1 SGHRS, CDR2 YFSETQ. The CDR3, as DNA: TGCGCCAGCAGCTTGATGCCCGGGGCGTCCGCTAGCACAGATACGCAGTATTTT. This sequence encodes CASSLMPGASASTDTQYF.

This clonotype was observed a handful of times. The chain combines TRBV7-2 with TRBJ2-7, with D possibly TRBD2 on 5 matching bases. Per the germline V gene, CDR1 is SGHTA and CDR2 is FQGNSA. This CDR3 contains 15 residues. V shed 1 base and J shed 1 base, with 11 bases lying between them. The CDR3 sequence: CASSLGLRRSYEQYF. CDR3 DNA sequence: TGTGCCAGCAGCTTAGGACTACGTCGATCCTACGAGCAGTACTTC.

Here the CDR3 reads CASGLSGGAETQYF. As DNA, the CDR3 is TGTGCCAGCGGGCTTAGCGGGGGGGCCGAGACCCAGTACTTC. This chain uses TRBV6-1 with TRBJ2-5, with 11 bases that match TRBD2. V lost 8 bases, J lost 5 bases, and 7 bases stayed unmatched. This CDR3 has 14 amino acids. CDR1 and CDR2 from the germline V gene are MNHNS and SASEGT.

The V call is TRBV5-4, the J call TRBJ2-3, with TRBD2 matching over 9 bases. The CDR3 length is 16 residues. V lost 0 bases and J lost 2; bases outside the gene matches: 4. Germline V gives CDR1 SGHNT, CDR2 YYREEE (reference sequence). DNA of the CDR3: TGTGCCAGCAGCTTGGGCGGGGGGGCCAACACAGATACGCAGTATTTT. Translating it yields CASSLGGGANTDTQYF.

This clonotype has ten or more counts. V usage is TRBV28 and J usage is TRBJ2-1, with TRBD1 matching over 7 bases. J lost 7 bases, V lost 5 bases, and 5 bases had no gene match. The CDR3 totals 13 residues. CDR1 is MDHEN, CDR2 SYDVKM, per germline. CDR3 DNA: TGTGCCAGCAGTGAGGAGACAGGGAATGAGCAGTTCTTC. Translated, it gives CASSEETGNEQFF.

There are many counts of this clonotype. V and J are TRBV9 and TRBJ2-5; perhaps D is TRBD1 or TRBD2 (5 bases each). Trimming shortened V by 0 bases and J by 2 bases, and 8 bases separated the two germline ends. The CDR3 is 14 amino acids. Germline lookup yields CDR1 SGDLS and CDR2 YYNGEE. The CDR3 DNA sequence: TGTGCCAGCAGCGTAGCAGGGACGCAAGAGACCCAGTACTTC. Encoded protein: CASSVAGTQETQYF.

V usage is TRBV7-2 and J usage is TRBJ2-1, with TRBD1 identical over 9 bases. The length of the CDR3 is 15 residues. Looked up from germline, CDR1 is SGHTA and CDR2 is FQGNSA. V lost 5 bases and J lost 5; bases outside the gene matches: 7. The DNA of the CDR3 is TGTGCCAGCAGCCAGCCGACAGGGGGGAACAATGAGCAGTTCTTC. Its translation is CASSQPTGGNNEQFF.

This clonotype was detected a few times. This chain connects TRBV6-2 or TRBV6-3 to TRBJ2-1; D is ambiguous. The CDR3 runs 11 residues. The germline V gene encodes CDR1 MNHEY and CDR2 SVGEGT. Trimming cost V 8 bases and J 8 bases, with 10 bases left between them. Here the CDR3 DNA reads TGTGCCAGCGACGCCGAGCATGAGCAGTTCTTC. This codes for CASDAEHEQFF.

The chain is built from TRBV7-9 and TRBJ1-1; possibly TRBD1 for D (6 bases). The germline V and J ends were trimmed by 6 bases and 0 bases, with 14 bases remaining between them. The CDR3 covers 15 residues. CDR1 and CDR2 from the germline V gene are SEHNR and FQNEAQ (reference sequence). CDR3: CASRYDRTMNTEAFF. The DNA of the CDR3 is TGTGCCAGCAGGTACGACAGGACTATGAACACTGAAGCTTTCTTT.

This chain joins TRBV6-1 and TRBJ1-1; unclear D gene. CDR3 length equals 11 residues. CDR1 is MNHNS, CDR2 SASEGT, per germline. V gave up 2 bases and J gave up 7 bases, with 5 bases separating them. DNA of the CDR3: TGTGCCAGCAGTGAACCCGTTGAAGCTTTCTTT. This encodes CASSEPVEAFF.

This chain connects TRBV20-1 to TRBJ2-7; 7 bases line up with TRBD2. The germline CDR1 and CDR2 sequences are DFQATT and SNEGSKA (reference sequence). The CDR3 runs to 12 residues. Losses at the gene ends were 6 bases for V and 5 bases for J; bases not matched to a gene: 7. CDR3 DNA: TGCAGTGCCCGGGACTATAACCACGAGCAGTACTTC. This translates into CSARDYNHEQYF.

This clonotype was seen more than once but under ten times. V and J are TRBV6-1 and TRBJ2-2; 11 bases match TRBD1. The CDR3 runs to 15 residues. V was clipped by 5 bases and J by 9 bases; unmatched bases: 8. Germline V gene data show CDR1 as MNHNS and CDR2 as SASEGT. The CDR3 region is CASSRSGTGGWELFF. CDR3 nucleotides: TGTGCCAGCAGTCGCTCCGGGACAGGGGGATGGGAGCTGTTTTTT.

This clonotype occurred a few times. The rearrangement joins TRBV3-1 to TRBJ1-1, with D maybe TRBD1 (5 bases). The germline CDR1 and CDR2 sequences are LGHDT and YNNKEL (reference sequence). V lost 7 bases to trimming and J lost 5 bases, with 14 bases between them. The CDR3 contains 13 residues. The CDR3 region has the DNA TGTGCCAGCAACTCCGGGGGAAGGACTGAAGCTTTCTTT. This codes for CASNSGGRTEAFF.